These 22 T cell receptor beta chains were all obtained from the same sample, sequenced in a study of OX40 agonist ivuxolimab in advanced cancers. Method: immunoSEQ multiplex PCR; TCRdb's copy keeps in-frame clones and lacks some. The repertoire holds 35,000 to 40,000 clones, with 70% to 90% as singletons. The specimen comprised CD4+ or CD8+ T cells sorted from blood, sampled in a trial of the OX40 agonist ivuxolimab. The source is an adult with an advanced solid tumor such as melanoma, head and neck, liver or kidney cancer.

The rearrangement joins TRBV5-4 to TRBJ2-1; TRBD2 matches 12 bases. Germline CDR1 is SGHNT and CDR2 is YYREEE (reference sequence). This CDR3 is 17 amino acids long. V gave up 0 bases and J gave up 4 bases; unmatched junction bases: 5. CDR3 residues: CASSLGGLAGPYNEQFF. The CDR3 coding sequence is TGTGCCAGCAGCTTGGGTGGACTAGCGGGACCTTACAATGAGCAGTTCTTC. Variable domain in full (rest from reference TRBV5-4 and TRBJ2-1): ETGVTQSPTHLIKTRGQQVTLRCSSQSGHNTVSWYQQALGQGPQFIFQYYREEENGRGNFPPRFSGLQFPNYSSELNVNALELDDSALYLCASSLGGLAGPYNEQFFGPGTRLTVL.

This clone was found once. The chain recombines TRBV7-9 with TRBJ2-7, with D maybe TRBD2 (7 bases). This CDR3 has 16 residues. V was clipped by 5 bases and J by 0 bases, with 17 bases between them. CDR1 SEHNR and CDR2 FQNEAQ come from the germline V gene (reference sequence). The CDR3 DNA reads as TGTGCCAGCAGCCACGAGGGGGACTACGTCTCCTACGAGCAGTACTTC. The encoded protein is CASSHEGDYVSYEQYF. The full variable domain, its missing parts supplied by reference TRBV7-9 and TRBJ2-7, is DTGVSQNPRHKITKRGQNVTFRCDPISEHNRLYWYRQTLGQGPEFLTYFQNEAQLEKSRLLSDRFSAERPKGSFSTLEIQRTEQGDSAMYLCASSHEGDYVSYEQYFGPGTRLTVT.

The V and J genes are TRBV2 and TRBJ1-3, with D unresolved. Trimming removed 7 bases at V and 0 bases at J, with 10 bases between. The CDR3 runs 14 residues. CDR1 and CDR2 from the germline V gene are SNHLY and FYNNEI. The CDR3 sequence is CASNRAGSGNTIYF. As DNA, the CDR3 is TGTGCCAGCAATCGGGCCGGCTCTGGAAACACCATATATTTT.

This clone was seen once. J is TRBJ1-1 and V is TRBV18; D remains ambiguous. Per germline, CDR1 KGHSH and CDR2 LQKENI. The CDR3 totals 12 residues. Trimming removed 4 bases from V and 3 bases from J, with 6 bases in between. The CDR3 region has the DNA TGTGCCAGCTCACTTGGCTACACTGAAGCTTTCTTT. This codes for CASSLGYTEAFF.

The chain carries TRBV5-6 and TRBJ1-2, with TRBD1 as a possible D gene (6 bases). The germline CDR1 and CDR2 sequences are SGHDT and YYEEEE. This CDR3 has 13 amino acids. With 3 bases removed from V and 2 bases from J, the gap between germline ends came to 8 bases. CDR3 residues: CASSSQGNYGYTF. In DNA form, the CDR3 reads TGTGCCAGCAGCTCCCAGGGGAACTATGGCTACACCTTC.

The rearrangement links TRBV28 to TRBJ1-5, with TRBD1 as a possible D gene (5 bases). The germline V gene encodes CDR1 MDHEN and CDR2 SYDVKM. V lost 1 base to trimming and J lost 9 bases, with 7 bases between them. The CDR3 runs 12 residues. CDR3: CASSLLGVPQHF. The CDR3, as DNA: TGTGCCAGCAGTTTATTGGGGGTGCCCCAGCATTTT.

This clone is classed as medium-sized. V gene TRBV28 combines with J gene TRBJ2-5; D is uncertain. V shed 10 bases and J shed 4 bases, with 10 bases lying between them. This CDR3 comprises 11 residues. Germline assignment: CDR1 MDHEN and CDR2 SYDVKM. The CDR3 loop reads CATADAETQYF. The DNA for the CDR3 is TGTGCCACCGCCGACGCAGAGACCCAGTACTTC.

Only one count was recorded for this clone. This chain joins TRBV9 and TRBJ1-1; D not certain. The CDR3 extends over 14 amino acids. Germline CDR1 reads SGDLS; CDR2 reads YYNGEE. Deletions cut 0 bases from V and 6 bases from J, with 12 bases between. The CDR3 here is CASSVGGGPPEAFF. DNA for the CDR3: TGTGCCAGCAGCGTAGGGGGTGGTCCCCCTGAAGCTTTCTTT.

V and J are TRBV28 and TRBJ1-2; no definite D call. The germline CDR1 and CDR2 sequences are MDHEN and SYDVKM. V shed 0 bases and J shed 6 bases, with 8 bases lying between them. There are 13 residues in the CDR3. CDR3 residues: CASSLWDLHGYTF. The CDR3 DNA reads TGTGCCAGCAGTTTATGGGACCTTCATGGCTACACCTTC.

Relative to its sample, this clone is medium-sized. The chain employs TRBV14 and TRBJ2-1; D ambiguous. CDR3 length: 16 amino acids. V lost 3 bases and J 0 bases, leaving 12 bases between the germline ends. Germline V gene sequence: CDR1 SGHDN, CDR2 FVKESK. CDR3 in DNA: TGTGCCAGCAGCCAGAAGGCCCTGAGCTCCTACAATGAGCAGTTCTTC. Translation: CASSQKALSSYNEQFF.

CDR3 sequence reads: CASSAEGAMNTEAFF. DNA of the CDR3: TGTGCCAGCAGCGCCGAGGGGGCAATGAACACTGAAGCTTTCTTT. V usage is TRBV9 and J usage is TRBJ1-1, with 7 bases aligning to TRBD1. This CDR3 comprises 15 residues. CDR1 SGDLS and CDR2 YYNGEE come from the germline V gene. Losses at the gene ends were 3 bases for V and 0 bases for J; bases not matched to a gene: 5.

The chain is built from TRBV5-1 and TRBJ2-3; TRBD2 aligns across 7 bases. CDR1 is SGHRS and CDR2 is YFSETQ in the germline V gene. Trimming removed 7 bases from V and 5 bases from J; junction bases left unmatched: 4. The CDR3 length is 12 residues. Here the CDR3 DNA reads TGCGCCAGCGGACTAGTGGGAGATACGCAGTATTTT. Translation: CASGLVGDTQYF.

CDR3 sequence: CASLVGLLKWETQYF. The CDR3 DNA sequence: TGTGCCAGCCTGGTAGGACTCCTGAAGTGGGAGACCCAGTACTTC. V and J are TRBV2 and TRBJ2-5; D is perhaps TRBD2 (5 bases). This CDR3 comprises 15 residues. Germline V gene data show CDR1 as SNHLY and CDR2 as FYNNEI. The V end lost 8 bases, the J end lost 5 bases, and 21 bases lay between the germline ends.

About this clone: This sample includes further DNA sequences coding for the same CDR3. The J gene is TRBJ2-7, the V gene TRBV5-6, with 8 nucleotides matching TRBD1. The trim removed 0 bases at V and 2 bases at J, leaving 1 base unmatched. The length of the CDR3 is 14 residues. CDR1 is SGHDT, CDR2 YYEEEE, per germline. CDR3 residues: CASSLGTGTYEQYF. CDR3 DNA: TGTGCCAGCAGCTTGGGGACAGGGACCTACGAGCAGTACTTC.

The chain has TRBV7-2 and TRBJ2-7, with 10 bases fitting TRBD2. V lost 1 base and J lost 2; bases outside the gene matches: 2. The CDR3 runs 15 residues. Germline assignment: CDR1 SGHTA and CDR2 FQGNSA. As DNA, the CDR3 is TGTGCCAGCAGCTTAGGACTAGCGGGTACCTACGAGCAGTACTTC. Translated, it gives CASSLGLAGTYEQYF.

CDR3 loop: CASSLASSHNEQFF. The CDR3 DNA sequence: TGTGCCAGCAGCTTAGCAAGCAGCCACAATGAGCAGTTCTTC. The chain uses TRBV7-6 and TRBJ2-1; no definite D call. The V gene lost 0 bases and the J gene lost 5 bases, with 8 bases spanning the gap. The CDR3 runs 14 residues. Germline V CDR1 and CDR2: SGHVS, FNYEAQ.

The CDR3 DNA reads as TGTGCCAGCAGCCACCGGGACAACTCCTACGAGCAGTACTTC. The encoded protein is CASSHRDNSYEQYF. The V call is TRBV13, the J call TRBJ2-7; a weak D match, TRBD1 (6 bases). Germline CDR1 reads PRHDT; CDR2 reads FYEKMQ (reference sequence). The V end was cut by 5 bases, the J end by 0 bases, with 11 bases between. The CDR3 has 14 amino acids.

The chain recombines TRBV7-9 with TRBJ2-1; the match to TRBD2 covers 7 bases. This CDR3 is 16 amino acids long. V gave up 5 bases and J gave up 7 bases; unmatched junction bases: 14. Germline V CDR1 and CDR2: SEHNR, FQNEAQ (reference sequence). The CDR3 spells CASSPVSGRYRNEQFF. CDR3 sequence (DNA): TGTGCCAGCAGCCCCGTGTCCGGGAGGTATAGAAATGAGCAGTTCTTC.

CDR3: CASSPFPGGLYEQYF. Here the CDR3 DNA reads TGTGCCAGTAGTCCCTTTCCAGGGGGCCTCTACGAGCAGTACTTC. The chain joins TRBV19 to TRBJ2-7; 8 bases are a match to TRBD1. Trimming took 5 bases from V and 3 from J; bases not matched to a gene: 9. CDR3 length: 15 amino acids. Germline loops: CDR1 LNHDA, CDR2 SQIVND (reference sequence).

DNA of the CDR3: TGTGCCAGCAGCTCGACTAGCGGGAAAAACAATGAGCAGTTCTTC. Its translation is CASSSTSGKNNEQFF. V gene TRBV7-9 combines with J gene TRBJ2-1; 11 bases agree with TRBD2. Germline values: CDR1 SEHNR, CDR2 FQNEAQ (reference sequence). The V segment lost 4 bases and the J segment 5 bases; nucleotides outside the gene matches: 4. The CDR3 runs to 15 residues. Based on the CDR3 plus reference TRBV7-9 and TRBJ2-1, the full variable domain is DTGVSQNPRHKITKRGQNVTFRCDPISEHNRLYWYRQTLGQGPEFLTYFQNEAQLEKSRLLSDRFSAERPKGSFSTLEIQRTEQGDSAMYLCASSSTSGKNNEQFFGPGTRLTVL.

The CDR3 loop reads CASSAASSLTSQYNEQFF. The CDR3 region has the DNA TGTGCCAGCAGCGCAGCAAGTTCTTTGACTAGCCAATACAATGAGCAGTTCTTC. This chain links TRBV9 with TRBJ2-1; TRBD2 matches 7 bases. The CDR3 contains 18 residues. Losses at the gene ends were 3 bases for V and 4 bases for J; bases not matched to a gene: 16. Germline V CDR1 and CDR2: SGDLS, YYNGEE.

A word on this clone: The sample carries other DNA sequences with the same CDR3. J is TRBJ1-1 and V is TRBV27; 7 bases match TRBD1. Germline values: CDR1 MNHEY, CDR2 SMNVEV (reference sequence). V lost 8 bases, J lost 1 base, and 4 bases stayed unmatched. The CDR3 is made up of 13 amino acids. The CDR3 DNA sequence: TGTGCCAGCTCCTGGACAGGGAACACTGAAGCTTTCTTT. Protein product: CASSWTGNTEAFF.